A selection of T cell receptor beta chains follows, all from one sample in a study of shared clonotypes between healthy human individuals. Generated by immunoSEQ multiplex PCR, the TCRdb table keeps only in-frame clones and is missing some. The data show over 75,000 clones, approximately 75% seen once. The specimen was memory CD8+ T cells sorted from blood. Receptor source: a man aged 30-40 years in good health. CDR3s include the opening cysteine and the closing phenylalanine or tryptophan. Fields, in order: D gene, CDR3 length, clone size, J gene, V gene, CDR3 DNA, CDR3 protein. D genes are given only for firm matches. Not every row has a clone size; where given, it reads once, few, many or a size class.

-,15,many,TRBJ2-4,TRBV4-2,TGTGCCAGCAGCCGAGACAACGCAGATCAAAACATTCAGTACTTC,CASSRDNADQNIQYF
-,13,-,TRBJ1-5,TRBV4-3,TGCGCCAGCAGCCAAGATCGAAATCAGCCCCAGCATTTT,CASSQDRNQPQHF
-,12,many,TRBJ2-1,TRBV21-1,TGTGCCAGCAGGGTAGGTCACGATGAGCAGTTCTTC,CASRVGHDEQFF
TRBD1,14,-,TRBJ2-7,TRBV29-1,TGCAGCGTTACTCATGACAGGGGAACCTACGAGCAGTACTTC,CSVTHDRGTYEQYF
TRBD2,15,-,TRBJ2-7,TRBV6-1,TGTGCCAGCAGTGAAGTGCCCGGGAGGGCCAGCGAGCAGTACTTC,CASSEVPGRASEQYF
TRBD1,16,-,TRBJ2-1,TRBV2,TGTGCCAGCAGTGAAGGAGGGGGCGTAGCCTACAATGAGCAGTTCTTC,CASSEGGGVAYNEQFF
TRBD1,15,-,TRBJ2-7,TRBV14,TGTGCCAGCAGCCCTTCAGGGGGAATAATCTACGAGCAGTACTTC,CASSPSGGIIYEQYF
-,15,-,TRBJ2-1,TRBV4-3,TGCGCCAGCAGCCAGGAGCGGACCTCCTACAATGAGCAGTTCTTC,CASSQERTSYNEQFF
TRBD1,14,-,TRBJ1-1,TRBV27,TGTGCCAGCAGTTTACTGGACAGGGCCACTGAAGCTTTCTTT,CASSLLDRATEAFF
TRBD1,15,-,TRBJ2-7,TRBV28,TGTGCCAGCAGTTTTTCTGGACAGGGCTTCTACGAGCAGTACTTC,CASSFSGQGFYEQYF
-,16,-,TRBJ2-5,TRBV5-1,TGCGCCAGCAGCTTGGCTCGTTCCGCCAGTCAAGAGACCCAGTACTTC,CASSLARSASQETQYF
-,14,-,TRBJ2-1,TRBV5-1,TGCGCCAGCAGCCCCCCCCCGGACTACAATGAGCAGTTCTTC,CASSPPPDYNEQFF
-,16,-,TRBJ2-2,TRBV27,TGTGCCAGCAGTCCCTCCGTCGGGCCGTACACCGGGGAGCTGTTTTTT,CASSPSVGPYTGELFF
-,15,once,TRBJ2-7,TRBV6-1,TGTGCCAGCAGTTTACTCGGGACAAGGCCCTACGAGCAGTACTTC,CASSLLGTRPYEQYF
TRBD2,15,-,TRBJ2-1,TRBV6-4,TGTGCCAGCAGTGACTCTCTAGCGGGGGGCAATGAGCAGTTCTTC,CASSDSLAGGNEQFF
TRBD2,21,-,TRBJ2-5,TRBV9,TGTGCCAGCAGCGTAGGGCCGTACTATGGGACTAGCAAAGGGGGGAAAGAGACCCAGTACTTC,CASSVGPYYGTSKGGKETQYF
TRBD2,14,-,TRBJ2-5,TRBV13,TGTGCCAGCAGCTTACGGGGGAGGGTTGAGACCCAGTACTTC,CASSLRGRVETQYF
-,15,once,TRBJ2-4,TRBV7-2,TGTGCCAGCAGCTTAGGATTAGTCGGGGTCAACATTCAGTACTTC,CASSLGLVGVNIQYF
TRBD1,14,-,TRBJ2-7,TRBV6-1,TGTGCCAGCAGTACCGGGACAGGAGGATACGAGCAGTACTTC,CASSTGTGGYEQYF
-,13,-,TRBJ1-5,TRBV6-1,TGTGCCAGCAGTGAGGGTCGGTTTCAGCCCCAGCATTTT,CASSEGRFQPQHF
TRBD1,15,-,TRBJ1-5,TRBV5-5,TGTGCCAGCAGCCCTGACAGGGGCGACAATCAGCCCCAGCATTTT,CASSPDRGDNQPQHF
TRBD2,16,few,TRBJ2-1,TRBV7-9,TGTGCCAGCAGTTTAACGGGACTAGCGGACTACAATGAGCAGTTCTTC,CASSLTGLADYNEQFF
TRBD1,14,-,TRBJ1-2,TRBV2,TGTGCCAGCAGTGTAACAGGGGGGGACTATGGCTACACCTTC,CASSVTGGDYGYTF
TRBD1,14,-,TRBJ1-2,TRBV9,TGTGCCAGCAGCGTGGGGCAGGGGGACTATGGCTACACCTTC,CASSVGQGDYGYTF
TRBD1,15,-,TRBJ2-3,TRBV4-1,TGCGCCAGCAGCCAATCGGGACAGGCGGCAGATACGCAGTATTTT,CASSQSGQAADTQYF
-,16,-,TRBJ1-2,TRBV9,TGTGCCAGCAGCGTCTCCAGGGAGGGAAGAAACTATGGCTACACCTTC,CASSVSREGRNYGYTF
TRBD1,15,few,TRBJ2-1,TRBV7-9,TGTGCCAGCAGCGCGACAGGGGACTCCTACAATGAGCAGTTCTTC,CASSATGDSYNEQFF
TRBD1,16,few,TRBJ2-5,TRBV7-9,TGTGCCAGCAGCCACCCCGACAGGGGGCGCAGGGAGACCCAGTACTTC,CASSHPDRGRRETQYF